Each of the 5 T cell receptor beta chains below was sequenced from the same sample in a study of T-cell reconstitution after alpha-beta-depleted transplantation in children. Researchers prepared the TCRbeta library using unique molecular identifiers, the study reports. Via MiXCR, TCRdb re-called the PCR reads, giving one row per CDR3 protein. The sample contains fewer than 400,000 distinct CDR3 sequences, approximately 23% of which appear only once. The sequenced sample was PBMCs, mostly from graft donor cells, obtained 180 days after TCRalphabeta/CD19-depleted stem cell transplant. These receptor sequences come from a male patient aged 10-17 years who had a stem cell transplant for acute lymphoblastic leukemia, so the T cells may come from the graft donor.

The V gene is TRBV18, the J gene TRBJ2-7, with D uncertain. V lost 6 bases, J lost 2 bases, and 14 bases lay in between. The CDR3 totals 14 residues. Germline CDR1 KGHSH, CDR2 LQKENI. The CDR3 bases are TGTGCCAGCTCCCCGTCTCACGTGACCTACGAGCAGTACTTC. As protein: CASSPSHVTYEQYF.

The chain carries TRBV4-1 and TRBJ2-2, with D possibly matching TRBD1 (7 bases). The CDR3 totals 15 residues. V was cut by 1 base and J by 5 bases, with 11 bases left in between. The germline V gene has CDR1 MGHRA and CDR2 YSYEKL. CDR3: CASSQAQGGTGELFF. The CDR3 DNA sequence: TGCGCCAGCAGCCAAGCGCAGGGGGGTACCGGGGAGCTGTTTTTT.

This clonotype was found a few times. The chain employs TRBV7-6 and TRBJ2-5, with D unresolved. This CDR3 is built from 12 residues. V dropped 4 bases and J dropped 1 base, with 4 bases sitting between them. Germline V CDR1 and CDR2: SGHVS, FNYEAQ. DNA of the CDR3: TGTGCCAGCAGCTCTATCCAAGAGACCCAGTACTTC. It translates to CASSSIQETQYF.

The V and J genes are TRBV4-2 and TRBJ2-1; perhaps TRBD1 as D (5 bases). CDR3 length equals 16 residues. Trimming left V 1 base short and J 2 bases short, with 12 bases between. The germline gives CDR1 LGHNA, CDR2 YNFKEQ. The CDR3 spells CASSQGGPAPYNEQFF. The CDR3 coding sequence is TGTGCCAGCAGCCAAGGGGGCCCAGCCCCCTACAATGAGCAGTTCTTC.

The genes are TRBV6-1 and TRBJ2-7; D is ambiguous. The V gene's germline CDR1 is MNHNS and CDR2 SASEGT. The CDR3 totals 13 residues. Deletions cut 6 bases from V and 3 bases from J, with 12 bases between. The CDR3 loop is CASSQDQIYEQYF. Here the CDR3 DNA reads TGTGCCAGCAGCCAGGACCAAATCTACGAGCAGTACTTC.